Below, 28 T cell receptor beta chains from the same sample are listed, as sequenced in a study of T cell responses to AZD1222 COVID-19 vaccine. Repertoires were generated with immunoSEQ multiplex PCR, while TCRdb's copy carries only in-frame clones and drops some. The sample yields approximately 94,000 clones, about 87% seen once. The source material was peripheral blood, sampled on day 0 of MenACWY control vaccination. These TCRs come from an adult in good health.

The chain has TRBV27 and TRBJ2-2, with no clear D. Trimming left V 0 bases short and J 0 bases short, with 5 bases between. The length of the CDR3 is 15 residues. Looked up from germline, CDR1 is MNHEY and CDR2 is SMNVEV (reference sequence). CDR3 nucleotide sequence: TGTGCCAGCAGTTTATCGTGGTCGAACACCGGGGAGCTGTTTTTT. Translation gives CASSLSWSNTGELFF.

The sample holds one count of this clone. This chain links TRBV6-4 with TRBJ1-5; D is possibly TRBD1 (5 bases). Trimming removed 9 bases at V and 6 bases at J, with 9 bases between. CDR1 MRHNA and CDR2 SNTAGT come from the germline V gene. The CDR3 length is 11 residues. The CDR3 reads CARGGFQPQHF. In nucleotides, the CDR3 is TGTGCCAGGGGGGGTTTTCAGCCCCAGCATTTT.

This chain joins TRBV6-5 and TRBJ2-5, with 7 nucleotides matching TRBD1. The J segment lost 5 bases and the V segment lost 6 bases, leaving 6 bases of the junction unmatched. CDR1 and CDR2 (germline): MNHEY, SVGAGI. The CDR3 is 13 residues long. CDR3 nucleotide sequence: TGTGCCAGCAGCCTGGACAGGAGGGAGACCCAGTACTTC. Translated: CASSLDRRETQYF.

This chain links TRBV19 with TRBJ1-2; perhaps TRBD1 as D (5 bases). Germline V gene data show CDR1 as LNHDA and CDR2 as SQIVND (reference sequence). Trimming took 0 bases from V and 4 from J, leaving 15 bases between them. The CDR3 runs 16 residues. Here the CDR3 reads CASSIEAGTYGYGYTF. In DNA, the CDR3 is TGTGCCAGTAGTATAGAGGCAGGGACGTACGGCTATGGCTACACCTTC.

V and J are TRBV19 and TRBJ2-3; tentatively, D is TRBD2 (7 bases). Trimming removed 4 bases from V and 2 bases from J, with 19 bases in between. In germline, CDR1 is LNHDA, CDR2 SQIVND (reference sequence). This CDR3 is built from 17 residues. The CDR3 DNA reads as TGTGCCAGTAGTAGGTACCTGGTGGGGGGGGCCACAGATACGCAGTATTTT. Protein sequence: CASSRYLVGGATDTQYF.

J is TRBJ1-1 and V is TRBV7-2, with D unresolved. CDR1 and CDR2 from the germline V gene are SGHTA and FQGNSA. The CDR3 spans 13 residues. The V end lost 5 bases, the J end lost 4 bases, and 11 bases lay between the germline ends. CDR3 sequence reads: CASSNYGSTEAFF. The CDR3 bases are TGTGCCAGCAGCAACTACGGATCCACTGAAGCTTTCTTT.

V is TRBV10-1 and J is TRBJ1-3; possible D gene TRBD1, 6 bases. The V gene's germline CDR1 is WNHNN and CDR2 SYGVQD (reference sequence). CDR3 size: 18 residues. V was trimmed by 7 bases and J by 0 bases, leaving 22 bases between them. The CDR3 region is CASKMGSGGPSSGNTIYF. The CDR3 nucleotides read TGCGCCAGCAAGATGGGTTCGGGGGGCCCGAGCTCTGGAAACACCATATATTTT.

The chain joins TRBV2 to TRBJ1-1; maybe TRBD1 (6 bases). The CDR3 has 12 residues. Trimming removed 7 bases at V and 5 bases at J, with 11 bases between. Germline values: CDR1 SNHLY, CDR2 FYNNEI. CDR3 in amino acids: CASTRGGTEAFF. The CDR3 DNA sequence: TGTGCCAGCACCAGGGGAGGGACTGAAGCTTTCTTT.

This chain connects TRBV7-8 to TRBJ1-1; D perhaps matches TRBD1 (5 bases). V was pared by 5 bases and J by 5 bases, with 15 bases between. This CDR3 is built from 14 residues. Germline V gene data show CDR1 as SGHVS and CDR2 as FQNEAQ. Written as DNA, the CDR3 is TGTGCCAGCAGCCCCGAAACAGGTGGGACTGAAGCTTTCTTT. Translation gives CASSPETGGTEAFF.

The chain carries TRBV2 and TRBJ1-6; D gene unclear. Trimming removed 6 bases at V and 5 bases at J, with 8 bases between. There are 13 residues in the CDR3. Germline V gene data show CDR1 as SNHLY and CDR2 as FYNNEI. This CDR3 is CASSPENNSPLHF. Written as DNA, the CDR3 is TGTGCCAGCAGCCCCGAGAATAATTCACCCCTCCACTTT.

The chain couples TRBV7-2 to TRBJ1-5; possible D gene TRBD1, 5 bases. V lost 7 bases, J lost 2 bases, and 15 bases lay in between. There are 15 residues in the CDR3. The germline V gene has CDR1 SGHTA and CDR2 FQGNSA. The CDR3 here is CASTPMAGGNQPQHF. In DNA form, the CDR3 reads TGTGCCAGCACCCCCATGGCGGGGGGCAATCAGCCCCAGCATTTT.

The genes are TRBV28 and TRBJ2-2; 12 positions match TRBD1. The J segment lost 3 bases and the V segment lost 5 bases, leaving 4 bases of the junction unmatched. The CDR3 loop spans 16 amino acids. The germline V gene has CDR1 MDHEN and CDR2 SYDVKM. The CDR3 nucleotides are TGTGCCAGCAGTCCCCGGGACAGGGGGCACACCGGGGAGCTGTTTTTT. This codes for CASSPRDRGHTGELFF.

The chain recombines TRBV13 with TRBJ2-1, with TRBD2 identical over 9 bases. The junction had 11 bases not matched to a gene; V was cut back by 3 bases and J by 8 bases. The CDR3 consists of 16 residues. The germline gives CDR1 PRHDT, CDR2 FYEKMQ (reference sequence). CDR3 region: CASSLTSGPLAHEQFF. The CDR3 DNA reads TGTGCCAGCAGCTTGACTAGCGGCCCCCTCGCACATGAGCAGTTCTTC.

This clone was counted between two and nine times. The J gene is TRBJ1-2, the V gene TRBV3-1 (or the pseudogene TRBV3-2); 9 nucleotides line up with TRBD1. The CDR3 covers 14 residues. Per germline, CDR1 LGHDT and CDR2 YNNKEL (reference sequence). The J segment lost 3 bases and the V segment lost 7 bases, leaving 6 bases of the junction unmatched. CDR3 nucleotides: TGTGCCAGCACCCCGACAGGGGGGGACTATGGCTACACCTTC. This codes for CASTPTGGDYGYTF.

The chain links TRBV29-1 to TRBJ1-1, with a weak D call TRBD1 (5 bases). The germline V gene has CDR1 SQVTM and CDR2 ANQGSEA. The CDR3 consists of 18 residues. Trimming pared 5 bases from V and 3 bases from J, leaving 28 bases between. The CDR3 region has the DNA TGCAGCGTTCACCCAAAGAGGGCCGACGGGGGAGGTGACACTGAAGCTTTCTTT. Its translation is CSVHPKRADGGGDTEAFF.

This clone was seen just once. The chain combines TRBV19 with TRBJ2-3, with 9 bases matching TRBD1. V shed 4 bases and J 4 bases; nucleotides not matched to a gene: 9. Germline V lookup: CDR1 LNHDA, CDR2 SQIVND (reference sequence). The CDR3 has 16 residues. CDR3 nucleotide sequence: TGTGCCAGTAGTACGACCAGGGACAGGGTGGCAGATACGCAGTATTTT. It yields the protein CASSTTRDRVADTQYF. The full variable domain, rest sourced from reference TRBV19 and TRBJ2-3, is DGGITQSPKYLFRKEGQNVTLSCEQNLNHDAMYWYRQDPGQGLRLIYYSQIVNDFQKGDIAEGYSVSREKKESFPLTVTSAQKNPTAFYLCASSTTRDRVADTQYFGPGTRLTVL.

The chain employs TRBV19 and TRBJ2-7; 8 bases map to TRBD2. CDR1 is LNHDA and CDR2 is SQIVND in the germline V gene (reference sequence). This CDR3 is built from 14 residues. V was pared by 5 bases and J by 3 bases, with 6 bases of the junction left unmatched. The CDR3 loop reads CASSGTGGVYEQYF. For the CDR3, the DNA is TGTGCCAGTAGTGGCACGGGAGGGGTCTACGAGCAGTACTTC.

This clone appeared a single time. The gene calls are TRBV7-7 and TRBJ2-2; D call uncertain. Trimming left V 5 bases short and J 8 bases short, with 9 bases between. Germline values: CDR1 SSHAT, CDR2 FNYEAQ (reference sequence). The CDR3 extends over 12 amino acids. The CDR3 DNA sequence: TGTGCCAGCAGCCCCCTTGAGGGGGAGCTGTTTTTT. Encoded protein: CASSPLEGELFF.

The chain combines TRBV6-5 with TRBJ1-2, with TRBD1 as a possible D gene (5 bases). There are 14 residues in the CDR3. Trimming stripped 6 bases from V and 5 bases from J, with 16 bases between. Germline V gives CDR1 MNHEY, CDR2 SVGAGI. CDR3 loop: CASRSPLDRYGYTF. CDR3 DNA sequence: TGTGCCAGCAGGTCGCCTCTTGACAGATATGGCTACACCTTC.

The chain is built from TRBV9 and TRBJ1-4; no definite D call. Looked up from germline, CDR1 is SGDLS and CDR2 is YYNGEE. The V end lost 3 bases, the J end lost 0 bases, and 6 bases lay between the germline ends. The CDR3 runs to 14 residues. The CDR3 DNA follows: TGTGCCAGCAGCGCTGGGACAACTAATGAAAAACTGTTTTTT. Amino acid sequence: CASSAGTTNEKLFF.

This chain connects TRBV7-2 to TRBJ1-1; D uncertain. The CDR3 runs 14 residues. Germline V lookup: CDR1 SGHTA, CDR2 FQGNSA. V lost 5 bases, J lost 1 base, and 11 bases lay in between. CDR3 sequence (DNA): TGTGCCAGCAGCCCCGACTATGGGAACACTGAAGCTTTCTTT. Translation gives CASSPDYGNTEAFF. The variable domain in full, completed from reference TRBV7-2 and TRBJ1-1, reads GAGVSQSPSNKVTEKGKDVELRCDPISGHTALYWYRQSLGQGLEFLIYFQGNSAPDKSGLPSDRFSAERTGGSVSTLTIQRTQQEDSAVYLCASSPDYGNTEAFFGQGTRLTVV.

The chain recombines TRBV30 with TRBJ1-1; D ambiguous. The CDR3 sequence is 10 residues long. V was shortened by 1 base and J by 6 bases, with 3 bases between the two germline ends. CDR1 and CDR2 from the germline V gene are GTSNPN and SVGIG (reference sequence). CDR3 bases: TGTGCCTGGAGTGGTCCTGAAGCTTTCTTT. This sequence encodes CAWSGPEAFF.

This chain joins TRBV18 and TRBJ2-1; D is possibly TRBD1 (6 bases). Deletions cut 3 bases from V and 1 base from J, with 10 bases between. From germline, CDR1 is KGHSH and CDR2 LQKENI. This CDR3 has 15 residues. In DNA, the CDR3 is TGTGCCAGCTCACCCGGCAGGGGATCCTACAATGAGCAGTTCTTC. This translates into CASSPGRGSYNEQFF.

This clone was seen a handful of times. J is TRBJ2-7 and V is TRBV28; D ambiguous. This CDR3 region has 12 residues. Trimming left V 3 bases short and J 4 bases short, with 7 bases between. CDR1 and CDR2 (germline): MDHEN, SYDVKM. CDR3 region: CASSLTAYEQYF. The DNA for the CDR3 is TGTGCCAGCAGTTTGACGGCATACGAGCAGTACTTC.

The rearrangement links TRBV11-2 to TRBJ1-2; TRBD1 might be the D (6 bases). This CDR3 is built from 16 residues. CDR1 is SGHAT and CDR2 is FQNNGV in the germline V gene. Deletions cut 4 bases from V and 4 bases from J, with 19 bases between. The CDR3 DNA sequence: TGTGCCAGCAGCTCAATCACAGGGCCCGGGGCCTATGGCTACACCTTC. Its translation: CASSSITGPGAYGYTF.

J is TRBJ1-5 and V is TRBV7-2; TRBD1 is a possible D gene (6 bases). This CDR3 has 15 amino acids. V lost 2 bases to trimming and J lost 7 bases, with 15 bases between them. The germline V gene has CDR1 SGHTA and CDR2 FQGNSA. The CDR3 DNA reads TGTGCCAGCAGCTTACGCGGGGGCGGAGACCAGCCCCAGCATTTT. Its translation: CASSLRGGGDQPQHF.

The chain employs TRBV19 and TRBJ1-5; D uncertain. V lost 5 bases and J 7 bases, leaving 9 bases between the germline ends. Per germline, CDR1 LNHDA and CDR2 SQIVND (reference sequence). The length of the CDR3 is 12 residues. The CDR3 nucleotides read TGTGCCAGTAGTCTACCCTCACAGCCCCAGCATTTT. Protein: CASSLPSQPQHF.

This sequence joins TRBV5-5 and TRBJ2-1; 10 bases match TRBD1. Germline CDR1 is SGHKS and CDR2 is YYEKEE (reference sequence). J was trimmed by 5 bases and V by 0 bases; bases with no gene match: 2. The CDR3 is 15 amino acids. The CDR3 region is CASSLGQGAHNEQFF. CDR3 nucleotides: TGTGCCAGCAGCTTGGGACAGGGGGCACACAATGAGCAGTTCTTC.